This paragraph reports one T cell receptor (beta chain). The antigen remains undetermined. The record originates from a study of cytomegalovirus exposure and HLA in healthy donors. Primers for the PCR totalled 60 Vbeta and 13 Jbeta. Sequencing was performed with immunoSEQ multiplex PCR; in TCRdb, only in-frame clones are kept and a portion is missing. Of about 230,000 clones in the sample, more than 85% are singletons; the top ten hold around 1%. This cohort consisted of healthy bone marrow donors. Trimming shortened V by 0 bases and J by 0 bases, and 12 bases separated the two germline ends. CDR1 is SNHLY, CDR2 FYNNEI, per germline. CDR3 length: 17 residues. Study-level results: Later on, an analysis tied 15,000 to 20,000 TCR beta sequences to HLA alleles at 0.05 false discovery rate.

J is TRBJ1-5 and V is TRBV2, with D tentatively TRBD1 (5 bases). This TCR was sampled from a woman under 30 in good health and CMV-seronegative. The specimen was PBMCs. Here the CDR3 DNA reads TGTGCCAGCAGTGAAGCGCTAGGGGCAGTTAGCAATCAGCCCCAGCATTTT. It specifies CASSEALGAVSNQPQHF.